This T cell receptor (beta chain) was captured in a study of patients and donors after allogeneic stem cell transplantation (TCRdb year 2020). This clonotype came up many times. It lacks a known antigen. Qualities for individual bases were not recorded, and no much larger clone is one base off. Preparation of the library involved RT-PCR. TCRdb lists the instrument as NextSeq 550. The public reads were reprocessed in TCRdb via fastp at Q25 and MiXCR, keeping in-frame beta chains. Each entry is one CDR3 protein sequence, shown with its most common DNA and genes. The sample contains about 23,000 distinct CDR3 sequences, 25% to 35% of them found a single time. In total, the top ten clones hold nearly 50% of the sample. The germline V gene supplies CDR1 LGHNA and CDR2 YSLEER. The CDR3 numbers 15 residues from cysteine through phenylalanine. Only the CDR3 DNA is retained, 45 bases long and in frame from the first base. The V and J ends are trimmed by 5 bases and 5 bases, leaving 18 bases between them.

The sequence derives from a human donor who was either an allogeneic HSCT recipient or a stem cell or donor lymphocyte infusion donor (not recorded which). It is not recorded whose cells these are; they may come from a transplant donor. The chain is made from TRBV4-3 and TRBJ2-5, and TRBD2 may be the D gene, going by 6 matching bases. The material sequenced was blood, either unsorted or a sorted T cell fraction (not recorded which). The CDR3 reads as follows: CASSMWQGGGETQYF. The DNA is TGCGCCAGCAGCATGTGGCAGGGAGGAGGGGAGACCCAGTACTTC.